The clone carrying this T cell receptor beta chain turned up a few times. Antigen specificity is unknown. This sample was included in a study of CD8 T cells in ankylosing spondylitis. Study observations and caveats: A motif of roughly eight highly homologous TCR beta variants was seen as apparently characteristic of ankylosing spondylitis blood.

TCRdb re-derived calls from the 5' RACE reads in MiXCR, one entry per CDR3 protein. The sample has about 360,000 distinct CDR3 sequences, more than 20% seen once. The trim removed 3 bases at V and 2 bases at J, leaving 1 base unmatched. Germline V gives CDR1 SGHDT, CDR2 YYEEEE. The length of the CDR3 is 13 residues. The sequenced sample was blood, either unsorted or a sorted T cell fraction (not recorded which). This chain connects TRBV5-6 to TRBJ2-5; TRBD1 matches 7 bases. The source of this sequence is a male donor with ankylosing spondylitis or in good health (not recorded which). CDR3 in DNA: TGTGCCAGCAGCTGGACAGGACAAGAGACCCAGTACTTC. Translating it yields CASSWTGQETQYF.